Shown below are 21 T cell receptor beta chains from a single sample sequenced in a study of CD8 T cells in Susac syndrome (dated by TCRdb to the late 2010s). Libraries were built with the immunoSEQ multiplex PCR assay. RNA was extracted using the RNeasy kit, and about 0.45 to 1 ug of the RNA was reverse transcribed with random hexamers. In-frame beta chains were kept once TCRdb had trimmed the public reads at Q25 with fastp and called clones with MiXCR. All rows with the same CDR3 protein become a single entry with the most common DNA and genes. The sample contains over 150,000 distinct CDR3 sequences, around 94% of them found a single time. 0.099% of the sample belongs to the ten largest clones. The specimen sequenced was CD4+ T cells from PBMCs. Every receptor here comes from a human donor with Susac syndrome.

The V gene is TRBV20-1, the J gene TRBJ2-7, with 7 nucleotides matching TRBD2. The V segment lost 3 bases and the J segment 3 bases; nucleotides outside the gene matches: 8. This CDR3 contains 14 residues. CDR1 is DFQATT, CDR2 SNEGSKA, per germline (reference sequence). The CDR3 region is CSASPLAANYEQYF. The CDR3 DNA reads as TGCAGTGCTAGCCCCCTAGCGGCAAACTACGAGCAGTACTTC.

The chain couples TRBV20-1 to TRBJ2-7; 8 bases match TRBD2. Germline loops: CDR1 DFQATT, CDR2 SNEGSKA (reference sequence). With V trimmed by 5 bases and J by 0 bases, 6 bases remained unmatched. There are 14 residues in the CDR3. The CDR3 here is CSARREVLSYEQYF. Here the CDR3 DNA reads TGCAGTGCTCGGCGGGAGGTCCTCTCCTACGAGCAGTACTTC.

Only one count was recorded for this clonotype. The CDR3 DNA sequence: TGTGCCAGCAGTTACTCGTCCCGGGACAATGAGCAGTTCTTC. As protein: CASSYSSRDNEQFF. V and J are TRBV6-5 and TRBJ2-1; D is unresolved. This CDR3 comprises 14 residues. Trimming took off 0 bases at V and 5 bases at J, with 8 bases between the two ends. CDR1 and CDR2 from the germline V gene are MNHEY and SVGAGI.

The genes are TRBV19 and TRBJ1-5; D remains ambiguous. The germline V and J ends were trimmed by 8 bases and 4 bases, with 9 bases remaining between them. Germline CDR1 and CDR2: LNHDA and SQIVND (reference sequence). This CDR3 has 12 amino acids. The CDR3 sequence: CASGQLNQPQHF. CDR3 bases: TGTGCCAGTGGGCAGCTTAATCAGCCCCAGCATTTT.

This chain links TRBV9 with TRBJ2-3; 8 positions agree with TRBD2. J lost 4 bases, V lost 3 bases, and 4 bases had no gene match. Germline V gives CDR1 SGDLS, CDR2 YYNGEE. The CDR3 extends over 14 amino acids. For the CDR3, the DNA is TGTGCCAGCAGCGCTCGGGGGGGCGCAGATACGCAGTATTTT. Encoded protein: CASSARGGADTQYF.

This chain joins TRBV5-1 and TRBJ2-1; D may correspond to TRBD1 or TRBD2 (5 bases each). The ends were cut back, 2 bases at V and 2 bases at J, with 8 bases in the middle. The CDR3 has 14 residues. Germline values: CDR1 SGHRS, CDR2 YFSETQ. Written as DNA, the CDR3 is TGCGCCAGCAGCTTTGGGGGACCCTACAATGAGCAGTTCTTC. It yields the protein CASSFGGPYNEQFF.

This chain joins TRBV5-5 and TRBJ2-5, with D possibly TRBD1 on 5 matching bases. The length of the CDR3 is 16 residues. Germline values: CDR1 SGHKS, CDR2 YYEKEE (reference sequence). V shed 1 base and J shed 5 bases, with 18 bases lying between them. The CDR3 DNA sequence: TGTGCCAGCAGCTTGTTCGTCGATCCACGACAGGAGACCCAGTACTTC. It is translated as CASSLFVDPRQETQYF.

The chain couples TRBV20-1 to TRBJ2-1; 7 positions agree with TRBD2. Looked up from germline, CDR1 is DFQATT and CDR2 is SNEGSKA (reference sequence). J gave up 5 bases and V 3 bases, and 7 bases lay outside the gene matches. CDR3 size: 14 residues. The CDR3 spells CSARAGAVNNEQFF. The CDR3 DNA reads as TGCAGTGCTAGGGCGGGAGCGGTAAACAATGAGCAGTTCTTC.

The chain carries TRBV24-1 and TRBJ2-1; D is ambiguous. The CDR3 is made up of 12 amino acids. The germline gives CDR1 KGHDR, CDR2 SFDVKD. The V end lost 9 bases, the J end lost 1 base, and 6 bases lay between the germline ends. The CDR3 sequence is CATAGSYNEQFF. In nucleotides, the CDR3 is TGTGCCACCGCAGGATCCTACAATGAGCAGTTCTTC.

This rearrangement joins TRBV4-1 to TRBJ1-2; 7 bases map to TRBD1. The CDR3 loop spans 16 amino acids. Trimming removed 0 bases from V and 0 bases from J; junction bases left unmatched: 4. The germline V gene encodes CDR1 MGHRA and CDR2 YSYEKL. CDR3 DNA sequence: TGCGCCAGCAGCCAAGATAAGGGACAGCCTAACTATGGCTACACCTTC. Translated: CASSQDKGQPNYGYTF.

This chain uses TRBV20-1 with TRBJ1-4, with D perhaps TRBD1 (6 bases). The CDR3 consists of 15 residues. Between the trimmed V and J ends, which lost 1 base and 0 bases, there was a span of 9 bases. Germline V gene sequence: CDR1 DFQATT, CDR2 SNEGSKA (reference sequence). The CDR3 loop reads CSARVQGATNEKLFF. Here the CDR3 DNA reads TGCAGTGCTAGAGTACAGGGTGCAACTAATGAAAAACTGTTTTTT.

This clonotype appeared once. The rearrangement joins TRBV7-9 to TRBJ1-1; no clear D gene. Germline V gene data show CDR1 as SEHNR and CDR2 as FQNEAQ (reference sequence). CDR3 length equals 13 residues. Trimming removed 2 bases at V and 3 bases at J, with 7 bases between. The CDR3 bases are TGTGCCAGCAGCTTACTTTCGGACACTGAAGCTTTCTTT. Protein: CASSLLSDTEAFF.

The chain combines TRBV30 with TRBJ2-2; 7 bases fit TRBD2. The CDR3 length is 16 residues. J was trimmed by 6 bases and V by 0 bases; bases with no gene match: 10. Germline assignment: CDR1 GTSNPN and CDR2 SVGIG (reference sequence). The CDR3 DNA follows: TGTGCCTGGAGTGTACGACGCGGGAGTCTTCCCGGGGAGCTGTTTTTT. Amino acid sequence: CAWSVRRGSLPGELFF.

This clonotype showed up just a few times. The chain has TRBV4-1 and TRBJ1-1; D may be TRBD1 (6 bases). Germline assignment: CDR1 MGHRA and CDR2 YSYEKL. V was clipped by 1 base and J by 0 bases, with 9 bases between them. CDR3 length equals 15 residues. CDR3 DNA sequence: TGCGCCAGCAGCCAAGTGGGGGGCATGAACACTGAAGCTTTCTTT. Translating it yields CASSQVGGMNTEAFF.

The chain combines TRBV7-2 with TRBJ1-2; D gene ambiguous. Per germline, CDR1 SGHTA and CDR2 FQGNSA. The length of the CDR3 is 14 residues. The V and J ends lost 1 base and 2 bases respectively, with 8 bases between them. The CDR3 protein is CASSLGGVNYGYTF. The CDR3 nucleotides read TGTGCCAGCAGCTTAGGTGGGGTCAACTATGGCTACACCTTC.

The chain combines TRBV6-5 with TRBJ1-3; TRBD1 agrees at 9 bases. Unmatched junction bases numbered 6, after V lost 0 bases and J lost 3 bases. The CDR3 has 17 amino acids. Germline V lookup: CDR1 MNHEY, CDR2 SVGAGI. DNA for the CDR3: TGTGCCAGCAGTTACTCGAACAGGGGGCCTTTTGGAAACACCATATATTTT. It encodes CASSYSNRGPFGNTIYF.

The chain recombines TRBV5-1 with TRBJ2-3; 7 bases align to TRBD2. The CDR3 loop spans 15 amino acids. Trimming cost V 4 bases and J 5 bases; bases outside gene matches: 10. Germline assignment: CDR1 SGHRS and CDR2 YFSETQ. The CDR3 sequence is CASSPGLPWVDTQYF. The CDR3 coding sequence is TGCGCCAGCAGCCCGGGACTACCGTGGGTAGATACGCAGTATTTT.

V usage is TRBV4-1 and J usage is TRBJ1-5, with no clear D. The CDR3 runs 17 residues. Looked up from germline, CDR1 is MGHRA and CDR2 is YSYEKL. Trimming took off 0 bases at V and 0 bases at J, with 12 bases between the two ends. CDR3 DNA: TGCGCCAGCAGCCAAGATTCGGGCGGGTATAGCAATCAGCCCCAGCATTTT. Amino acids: CASSQDSGGYSNQPQHF.

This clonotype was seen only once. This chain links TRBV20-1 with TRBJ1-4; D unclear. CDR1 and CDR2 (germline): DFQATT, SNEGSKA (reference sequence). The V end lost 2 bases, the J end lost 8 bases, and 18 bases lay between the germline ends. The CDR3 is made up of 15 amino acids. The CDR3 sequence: CSARLRHGPDEKLFF. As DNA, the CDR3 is TGCAGTGCTAGACTGAGACATGGCCCTGACGAAAAACTGTTTTTT.

CDR3 amino acids: CASSQDTGASSYEQYF. The CDR3 DNA reads as TGCGCCAGCAGCCAAGATACCGGAGCCAGCTCCTACGAGCAGTACTTC. The V gene is TRBV4-1, the J gene TRBJ2-7; unclear D gene. V shed 0 bases and J shed 0 bases, with 12 bases lying between them. The CDR3 consists of 16 residues. The germline V gene encodes CDR1 MGHRA and CDR2 YSYEKL.

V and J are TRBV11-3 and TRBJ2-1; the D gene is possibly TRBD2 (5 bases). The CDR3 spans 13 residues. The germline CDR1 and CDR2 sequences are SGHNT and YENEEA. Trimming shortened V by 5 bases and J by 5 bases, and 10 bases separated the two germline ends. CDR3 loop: CASSLARDNEQFF. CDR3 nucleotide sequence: TGTGCCAGCAGCCTGGCGCGGGACAATGAGCAGTTCTTC. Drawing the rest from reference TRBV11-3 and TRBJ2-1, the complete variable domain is EAGVVQSPRYKIIEKKQPVAFWCNPISGHNTLYWYLQNLGQGPELLIRYENEEAVDDSQLPKDRFSAERLKGVDSTLKIQPAELGDSAVYLCASSLARDNEQFFGPGTRLTVL.